The present TCR beta chain was sequenced within a study of glioma-infiltrating T cells listed by TCRdb under 2016. Background on the whole study: The study sequenced TCR alpha- and beta-chain repertoires from glioma tissue, from non-neoplastic brain tissue and from matched peripheral blood mononuclear cells. To gauge divergence between tissue and blood T-cell populations, every tissue-infiltrating repertoire was compared against the peripheral blood repertoire from the same patient. Three low-grade glioma patients, roughly eight primary glioblastoma patients, and three non-glioma patients who contributed non-neoplastic brain tissue made up the paired cohort. General findings and caveats noted by the study authors: Group comparisons were based on small numbers of patients: three non-neoplastic, three low-grade glioma and eight glioblastoma patients. VJ-independent divergence between tissue and blood was found to be below expectation in non-neoplastic patients but above expectation in all gliomas, particularly low-grade gliomas. Very few CDR3 sequences were shared between tissue and blood, attributed to high CDR3 diversity and limited sampling.

TCR alpha and beta CDR3 regions were amplified with the iRepertoire nested amplicon-rescue multiplex PCR (arm-PCR) platform from RNA. One-step reverse transcription and amplification used about 90-400 ng of tissue mRNA or PBMC total RNA as input. Following bead purification, Illumina adapters were added by a secondary multiplex PCR, and libraries between 200 and 400 bp were gel-purified. Libraries carried internal 6-nucleotide barcodes used for demultiplexing. The libraries were sequenced on an Illumina MiSeq using 2x220 or 2x250 nucleotide paired-end reads. In the original analysis: Paired reads were merged using FLASH 1.2.11 and aligned with BWA-MEM to the GRCh37 human genome, and TRA and TRB reads were then extracted. V and J assignment used an IMGT-derived reference of cassette sequences and CDR3 motifs that included pseudogenes. Three-frame translation of reads was performed, and productive CDR3s were defined as those with a C...FGXG motif and no stop codons. Unique combinations of V-J cassette pair and CDR3 amino acid sequence were defined as clonotypes. Filtering of reads was based on Hamming distance, with the threshold set by the sequence error rate of each sample in mapped regions. TCRdb redid the processing of the public reads, applying fastp at Q25 and MiXCR, and retained in-frame beta chains. Each entry merges the rows of one CDR3 protein and shows their most common DNA and genes. The V and J calls reflect TCRdb's pipeline rather than the authors' work. The table for this sample lists roughly 120,000 distinct CDR3 sequences; approximately 23% of them were counted only once. Clones ranked in the top ten supply 13% to 15% of the sample.

CDR1 and CDR2, per the germline V gene (reference sequence), are SGHNT and YYREEE. A distance of 16 bases separates the germline ends of V and J, which lose 4 bases and 4 bases respectively. Including the terminal cysteine and phenylalanine, the CDR3 comprises 15 residues. CDR3 DNA only is kept here, 45 bases in frame from base 1. This clonotype was counted ten times or more. Its antigen remains unidentified. Base quality data are lacking; no much larger clone is found one base away. This clonotype originated in a human donor with low-grade glioma or glioblastoma, undergoing nonglioma brain surgery, or in good health (not recorded which). The specimen was glioma tissue, nonneoplastic brain tissue, or PBMCs (not recorded which). The chain was built from TRBV5-4 and TRBJ2-3; a tentative D call is TRBD2 (6 bases match). The CDR3 reads CASSPVASVSDTQYF. The DNA sequence is as follows: TGTGCCAGCAGCCCCGTGGCTAGCGTTTCAGATACGCAGTATTTT.